This TCR beta chain stems from a study of blood T cells in healthy people across ages. Study results and limitations: Age showed a roughly linear inverse relationship with TCR beta diversity per million T cells.

Sample-barcoded 5' priming and a J-beta primer mix drove a second PCR of 7 to 11 cycles. Tagging of each cDNA molecule was performed by a template-switch adaptor with 12 random nucleotides. Individual samples furnished no less than 3 million CDR3-containing paired-end reads apiece. One entry per CDR3 protein, called by TCRdb with MiXCR from the 5' RACE reads. The sample shows a few hundred thousand distinct CDR3 sequences, about 25% of them seen only once. The length of the CDR3 is 15 residues. Germline lookup yields CDR1 SNHLY and CDR2 FYNNEI. V trimming: 5 bases; J trimming: 1 base; junction bases outside the gene matches: 3. As to this clonotype: The target antigen is unknown.

Peripheral blood from each donor was collected in a volume of 9.5 to 10 milliliters. Sequencing was performed on blood. The chain couples TRBV2 to TRBJ1-5; TRBD1 matches at 9 bases. The clonotype was recovered from a woman in her 70s in good health. DNA for the CDR3: TGTGCCAGCAGTACAGGGGGCAACAGCAATCAGCCCCAGCATTTT. Translating gives CASSTGGNSNQPQHF.